The 13 T cell receptor beta chains given below trace back to one sample, sequenced in a study of cytomegalovirus exposure and HLA in healthy donors. Profiling relied on immunoSEQ multiplex PCR, and the TCRdb table lists in-frame clones only, not all of them. The sample contains about 240,000 clones, approximately 84% of which appear only once. Input material: PBMCs. These receptor sequences come from a woman in her 30s in good health and CMV-seropositive.

CDR3 sequence reads: CASSLRGAGGQETQYF. In DNA, the CDR3 is TGTGCCAGCAGCTTGAGGGGGGCGGGAGGACAAGAGACCCAGTACTTC. The genes are TRBV9 and TRBJ2-5, with TRBD2 matching 8 bases. With V trimmed by 4 bases and J by 2 bases, 10 bases remained unmatched. CDR3 size: 16 residues. Looked up from germline, CDR1 is SGDLS and CDR2 is YYNGEE.

The chain combines TRBV27 with TRBJ2-1; 7 nucleotides line up with TRBD2. The ends lost 5 bases at V and 1 base at J; junction bases unmatched: 11. This CDR3 region has 17 residues. The germline V gene encodes CDR1 MNHEY and CDR2 SMNVEV (reference sequence). DNA for the CDR3: TGTGCCAGCAGTAGTATCAGTTCGCGGGAGTCCTACAATGAGCAGTTCTTC. Translation: CASSSISSRESYNEQFF.

This clone was seen a single time. This sequence joins TRBV4-1 and TRBJ2-3; perhaps TRBD2 as D (6 bases). The CDR3 is made up of 17 amino acids. The V and J ends lost 2 bases and 3 bases respectively, with 18 bases between them. In germline, CDR1 is MGHRA, CDR2 YSYEKL. The chain's CDR3 is CASSQLTGVVETDTQYF. The CDR3 coding sequence is TGCGCCAGCAGCCAATTAACGGGAGTGGTTGAAACAGATACGCAGTATTTT.

The rearrangement uses TRBV25-1 and TRBJ2-5; weak D call: TRBD1 (6 bases). In germline, CDR1 is MGHDK, CDR2 SYGVNS. Trimming shortened V by 4 bases and J by 4 bases, and 7 bases separated the two germline ends. This CDR3 contains 12 residues. The CDR3 region is CASSVRGETQYF. Here the CDR3 DNA reads TGTGCCAGCAGTGTCAGGGGAGAGACCCAGTACTTC.

Only one count was recorded for this clone. This rearrangement joins TRBV2 to TRBJ2-5, with 10 bases that match TRBD1. Germline loops: CDR1 SNHLY, CDR2 FYNNEI. The ends lost 3 bases at V and 5 bases at J; junction bases unmatched: 9. The length of the CDR3 is 16 residues. The CDR3 region is CASSDARQGAWETQYF. CDR3 bases: TGTGCCAGCAGTGACGCCCGACAGGGGGCTTGGGAGACCCAGTACTTC.

This chain connects TRBV30 to TRBJ1-1; possibly TRBD1 for D (5 bases). CDR3 size: 15 residues. Germline-derived CDR1 and CDR2 are GTSNPN and SVGIG (reference sequence). The V end lost 3 bases, the J end lost 5 bases, and 19 bases lay between the germline ends. The chain's CDR3 is CAWSPDRAVFTEAFF. The CDR3 nucleotides read TGTGCCTGGAGCCCCGACAGAGCCGTGTTTACTGAAGCTTTCTTT.

The chain is built from TRBV20-1 and TRBJ1-2; a weak D match, TRBD1 (5 bases). Trimming took off 7 bases at V and 8 bases at J, with 11 bases between the two ends. Germline assignment: CDR1 DFQATT and CDR2 SNEGSKA (reference sequence). The CDR3 runs 10 residues. The CDR3 reads CSGVGLGYTF. The CDR3 DNA reads TGCAGTGGAGTGGGGCTCGGCTACACCTTC.

Remarks on this clone: Other nucleotide sequences in the sample specify the same CDR3. The gene calls are TRBV5-1 and TRBJ1-1; 8 bases line up with TRBD1. V lost 1 base to trimming and J lost 4 bases; unmatched junction nucleotides: 0. The germline CDR1 and CDR2 sequences are SGHRS and YFSETQ. CDR3 size: 13 residues. CDR3 region: CASSLTGGTEAFF. CDR3 DNA sequence: TGCGCCAGCAGCTTGACAGGGGGCACTGAAGCTTTCTTT.

The V call is TRBV5-1, the J call TRBJ2-1; D may be TRBD1 (5 bases). Germline values: CDR1 SGHRS, CDR2 YFSETQ. The length of the CDR3 is 14 residues. Trimming took 1 base from V and 6 from J, leaving 11 bases between them. The CDR3 protein is CASSLSSGPNEQFF. The DNA of the CDR3 is TGCGCCAGCAGCTTGTCATCAGGGCCCAATGAGCAGTTCTTC.

The rearrangement links TRBV5-4 to TRBJ2-7; the match to TRBD1 covers 8 bases. CDR3 size: 12 residues. Germline trimming cut 3 bases from V and 9 bases from J; bases unmatched to any gene: 5. The germline V gene encodes CDR1 SGHNT and CDR2 YYREEE (reference sequence). The CDR3 DNA sequence: TGTGCCAGCAGCTACAGGGGGGACAGGCAGTACTTC. Protein sequence: CASSYRGDRQYF.

This chain connects TRBV29-1 to TRBJ2-2; D not certain. The CDR3 runs to 13 residues. The ends were cut back, 8 bases at V and 5 bases at J, with 15 bases in the middle. The germline gives CDR1 SQVTM, CDR2 ANQGSEA. CDR3 nucleotides: TGCAGCTATCGGCAGGTCAGGACCGGGGAGCTGTTTTTT. Translated, it gives CSYRQVRTGELFF.

The chain is built from TRBV15 and TRBJ2-5; D not certain. The CDR3 is made up of 12 amino acids. Germline V gene lookup returns CDR1 LNHNV and CDR2 YYDKDF (reference sequence). Trimming left V 3 bases short and J 1 base short, with 3 bases between. CDR3 sequence: CATSRRQETQYF. The CDR3 DNA reads as TGTGCCACCAGCAGGCGCCAAGAGACCCAGTACTTC. The full variable domain, completed using reference TRBV15 and TRBJ2-5, is DAMVIQNPRYQVTQFGKPVTLSCSQTLNHNVMYWYQQKSSQAPKLLFHYYDKDFNNEADTPDNFQSRRPNTSFCFLDIRSPGLGDTAMYLCATSRRQETQYFGPGTRLLVL.

The chain couples TRBV9 to TRBJ1-2; 9 nucleotides align to TRBD1. Trimming took 0 bases from V and 8 from J; bases not matched to a gene: 5. The CDR3 loop spans 14 amino acids. Looked up from germline, CDR1 is SGDLS and CDR2 is YYNGEE. The CDR3 coding sequence is TGTGCCAGCAGCGTAGCTGGGACAGGGAAGGGCTACACCTTC. The encoded protein is CASSVAGTGKGYTF.